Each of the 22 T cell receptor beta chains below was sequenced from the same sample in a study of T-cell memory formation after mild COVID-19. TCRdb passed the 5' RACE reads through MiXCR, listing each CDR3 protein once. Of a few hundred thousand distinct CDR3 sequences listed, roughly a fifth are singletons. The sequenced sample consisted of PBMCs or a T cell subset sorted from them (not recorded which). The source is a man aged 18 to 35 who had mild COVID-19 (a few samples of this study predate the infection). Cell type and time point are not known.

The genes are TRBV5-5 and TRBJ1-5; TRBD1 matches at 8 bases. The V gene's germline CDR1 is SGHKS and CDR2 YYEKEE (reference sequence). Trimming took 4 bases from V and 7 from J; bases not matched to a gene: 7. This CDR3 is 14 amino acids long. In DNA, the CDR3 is TGTGCCAGCAGCATAATGACAGGGGTACAGCCCCAGCATTTT. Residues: CASSIMTGVQPQHF.

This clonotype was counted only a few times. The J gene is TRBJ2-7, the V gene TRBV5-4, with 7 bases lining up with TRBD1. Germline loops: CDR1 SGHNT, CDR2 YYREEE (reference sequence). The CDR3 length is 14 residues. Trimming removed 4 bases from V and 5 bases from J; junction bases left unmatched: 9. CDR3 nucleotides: TGTGCCAGCAGCGGCCAGGGACAGTCTAACGAGCAGTACGTC. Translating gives CASSGQGQSNEQYV.

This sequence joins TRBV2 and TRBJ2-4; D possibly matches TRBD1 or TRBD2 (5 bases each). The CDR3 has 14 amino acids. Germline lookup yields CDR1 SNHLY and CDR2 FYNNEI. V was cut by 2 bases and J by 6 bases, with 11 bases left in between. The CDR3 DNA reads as TGTGCCAGCAGTGAATCCGGGACCTCAAACATTCAGTACTTC. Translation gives CASSESGTSNIQYF.

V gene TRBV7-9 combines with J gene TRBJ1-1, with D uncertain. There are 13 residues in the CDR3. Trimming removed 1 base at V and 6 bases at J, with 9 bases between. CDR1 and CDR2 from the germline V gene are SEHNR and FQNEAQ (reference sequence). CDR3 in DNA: TGTGCCAGCAGCTTAGTTATGGCAGCTGAAGCTTTCTTT. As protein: CASSLVMAAEAFF.

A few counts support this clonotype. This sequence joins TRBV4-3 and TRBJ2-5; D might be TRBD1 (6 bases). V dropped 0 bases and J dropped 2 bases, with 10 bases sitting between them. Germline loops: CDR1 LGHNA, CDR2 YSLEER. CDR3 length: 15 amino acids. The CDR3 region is CASSQDLDSQETQYF. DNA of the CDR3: TGCGCCAGCAGCCAAGATTTGGACAGTCAAGAGACCCAGTACTTC.

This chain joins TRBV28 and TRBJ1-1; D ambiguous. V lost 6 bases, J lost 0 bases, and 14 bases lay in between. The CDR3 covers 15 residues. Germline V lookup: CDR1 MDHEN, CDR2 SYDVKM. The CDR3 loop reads CASSRRESMNTEAFF. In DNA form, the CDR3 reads TGTGCCAGCAGCCGAAGAGAGAGCATGAACACTGAAGCTTTCTTT.

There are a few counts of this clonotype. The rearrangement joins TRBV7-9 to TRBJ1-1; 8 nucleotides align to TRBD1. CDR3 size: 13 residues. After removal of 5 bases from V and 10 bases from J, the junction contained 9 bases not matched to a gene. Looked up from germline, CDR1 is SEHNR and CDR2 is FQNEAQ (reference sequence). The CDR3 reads CASSTETGVRAFF. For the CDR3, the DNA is TGTGCCAGCAGCACCGAGACAGGGGTGAGAGCTTTCTTT.

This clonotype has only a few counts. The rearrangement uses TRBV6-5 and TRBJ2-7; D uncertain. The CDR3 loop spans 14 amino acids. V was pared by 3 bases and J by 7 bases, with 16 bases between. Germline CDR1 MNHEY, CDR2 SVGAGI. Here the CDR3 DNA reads TGTGCCAGCAGTTATTCCCTTCGCGCGCGAGAGCAGTACGTC. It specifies CASSYSLRAREQYV.

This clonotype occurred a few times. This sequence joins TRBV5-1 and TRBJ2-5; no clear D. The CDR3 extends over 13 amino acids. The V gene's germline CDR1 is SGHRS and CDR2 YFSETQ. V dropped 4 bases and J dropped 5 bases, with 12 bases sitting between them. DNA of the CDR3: TGCGCCAGCAGCATGGGCCGTTGGGAGACCCAGTACTTC. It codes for CASSMGRWETQYF.

The CDR3 DNA reads as TGTGCCAGCAGCTTAGGGTTCAGGGCTGTATACGAGCAGTACTTC. Translating gives CASSLGFRAVYEQYF. This chain joins TRBV5-5 and TRBJ2-7; D is possibly TRBD1 (5 bases). Between the trimmed V and J ends, which lost 2 bases and 4 bases, there was a span of 16 bases. There are 15 residues in the CDR3. Germline values: CDR1 SGHKS, CDR2 YYEKEE (reference sequence).

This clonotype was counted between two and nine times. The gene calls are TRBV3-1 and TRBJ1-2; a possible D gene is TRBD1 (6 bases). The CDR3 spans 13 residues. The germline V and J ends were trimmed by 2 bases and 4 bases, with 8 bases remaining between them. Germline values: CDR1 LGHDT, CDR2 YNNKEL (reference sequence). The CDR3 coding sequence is TGTGCCAGCAGCCAACAGGGGACCTATGGCTACACCTTC. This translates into CASSQQGTYGYTF.

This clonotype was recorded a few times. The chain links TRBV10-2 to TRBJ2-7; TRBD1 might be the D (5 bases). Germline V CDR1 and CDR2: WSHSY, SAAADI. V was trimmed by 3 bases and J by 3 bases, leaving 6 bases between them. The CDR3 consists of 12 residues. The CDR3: CASSDQGYEQYV. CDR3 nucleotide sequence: TGCGCCAGCAGTGATCAGGGCTACGAGCAGTACGTC.

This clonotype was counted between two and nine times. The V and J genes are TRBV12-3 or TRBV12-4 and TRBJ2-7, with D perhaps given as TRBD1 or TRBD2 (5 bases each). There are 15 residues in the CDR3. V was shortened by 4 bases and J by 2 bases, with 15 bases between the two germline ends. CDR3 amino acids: CASSSGTAPPYEQYV. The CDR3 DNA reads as TGTGCCAGCAGTTCTGGGACCGCGCCCCCCTACGAGCAGTACGTC.

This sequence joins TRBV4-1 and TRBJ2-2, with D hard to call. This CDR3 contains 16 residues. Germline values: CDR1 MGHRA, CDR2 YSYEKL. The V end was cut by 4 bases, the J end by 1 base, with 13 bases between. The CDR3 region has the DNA TGCGCCAGCAGCCCTCTCCTCACAAGGAACACCGGGGAGCTGTTTTTT. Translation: CASSPLLTRNTGELFF.

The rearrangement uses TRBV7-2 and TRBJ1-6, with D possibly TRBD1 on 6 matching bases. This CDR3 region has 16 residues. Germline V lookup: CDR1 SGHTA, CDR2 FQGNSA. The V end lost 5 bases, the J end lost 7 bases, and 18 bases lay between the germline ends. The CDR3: CASSPRSRGDNSPLHF. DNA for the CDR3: TGTGCCAGCAGCCCCCGCTCGAGGGGGGACAATTCACCCCTCCACTTT.

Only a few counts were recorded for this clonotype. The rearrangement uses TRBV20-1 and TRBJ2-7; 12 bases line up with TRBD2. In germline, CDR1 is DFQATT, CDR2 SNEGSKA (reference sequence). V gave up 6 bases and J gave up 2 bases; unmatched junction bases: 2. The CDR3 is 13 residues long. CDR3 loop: CSATSGGTYEQYF. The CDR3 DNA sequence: TGCAGTGCGACTAGCGGGGGTACCTACGAGCAGTACTTC.

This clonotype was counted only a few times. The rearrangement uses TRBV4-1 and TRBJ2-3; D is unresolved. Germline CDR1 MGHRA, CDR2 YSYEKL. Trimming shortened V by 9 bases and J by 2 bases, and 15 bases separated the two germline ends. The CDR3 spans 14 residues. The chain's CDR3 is CASGSDGSTDTQYF. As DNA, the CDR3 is TGCGCCAGTGGGTCCGACGGGTCCACAGATACGCAGTATTTT.

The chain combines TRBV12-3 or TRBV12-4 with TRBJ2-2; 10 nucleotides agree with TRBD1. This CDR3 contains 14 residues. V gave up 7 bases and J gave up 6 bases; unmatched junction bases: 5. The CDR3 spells CASKGDRGPGELFF. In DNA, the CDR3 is TGTGCCAGCAAGGGGGACAGGGGTCCCGGGGAGCTGTTTTTT.

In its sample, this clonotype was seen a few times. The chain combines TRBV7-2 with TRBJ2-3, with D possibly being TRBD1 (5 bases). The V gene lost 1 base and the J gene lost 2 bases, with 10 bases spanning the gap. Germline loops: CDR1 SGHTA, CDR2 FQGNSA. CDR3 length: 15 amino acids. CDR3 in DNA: TGTGCCAGCAGCTTAGGATGGGGCCTCACAGATACGCAGTATTTT. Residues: CASSLGWGLTDTQYF.

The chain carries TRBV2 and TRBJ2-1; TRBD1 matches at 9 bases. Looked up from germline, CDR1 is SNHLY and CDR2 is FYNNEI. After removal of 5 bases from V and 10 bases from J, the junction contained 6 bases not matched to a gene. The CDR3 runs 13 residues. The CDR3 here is CASSRTGGREQFF. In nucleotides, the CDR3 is TGTGCCAGCAGTAGAACAGGGGGCAGGGAGCAGTTCTTC. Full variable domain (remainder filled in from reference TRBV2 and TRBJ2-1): EPEVTQTPSHQVTQMGQEVILRCVPISNHLYFYWYRQILGQKVEFLVSFYNNEISEKSEIFDDQFSVERPDGSNFTLKIRSTKLEDSAMYFCASSRTGGREQFFGPGTRLTVL.

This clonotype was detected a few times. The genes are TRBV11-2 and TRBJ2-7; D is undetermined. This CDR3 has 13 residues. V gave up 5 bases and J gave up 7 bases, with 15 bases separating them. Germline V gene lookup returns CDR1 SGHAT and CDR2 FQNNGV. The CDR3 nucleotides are TGTGCCAGCAGCGGAGTTATCGGGTCTGAGCAGTACTTC. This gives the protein CASSGVIGSEQYF. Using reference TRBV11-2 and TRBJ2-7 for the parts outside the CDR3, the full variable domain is EAGVAQSPRYKIIEKRQSVAFWCNPISGHATLYWYQQILGQGPKLLIQFQNNGVVDDSQLPKDRFSAERLKGVDSTLKIQPAKLEDSAVYLCASSGVIGSEQYFGPGTRLTVT.

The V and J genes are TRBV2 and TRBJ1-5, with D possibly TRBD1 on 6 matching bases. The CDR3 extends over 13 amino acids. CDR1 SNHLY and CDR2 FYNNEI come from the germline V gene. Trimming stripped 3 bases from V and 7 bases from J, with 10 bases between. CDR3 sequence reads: CASSDGTYQPQHF. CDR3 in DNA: TGTGCCAGCAGTGATGGGACATACCAGCCCCAGCATTTT.